Here is one T cell receptor (beta chain) with its context. What it recognizes is unknown. Here the gene names and germline are mouse. The missing CDR3 end, 1 residue past where the read stops, is filled in from the germline J gene. The sample is drawn from a study of tissue T cells after allogeneic stem cell transplantation. Clones were sequenced by immunoSEQ multiplex PCR, and TCRdb holds only the in-frame ones, with some missing. The data show approximately 45,000 clones, with about three quarters seen just once and around 0.5% held by the top ten. Study-wide results and caveats: Sampling depth was limited, and the cohort was small and clinically varied. TCR repertoires tracked anatomic similarity, regardless of disease or transplant status.

The CDR3 runs to 15 residues. Germline V gene lookup returns CDR1 LGHNA and CDR2 YNLKQL (reference sequence). Trimming removed 1 base from V and 0 bases from J, with 6 bases in between. The sample was sorted cells pooled from one or two spleens. This rearrangement joins TRBV5 to TRBJ1-4, with a possible D match to TRBD1 (5 bases). This receptor was taken from a pool of C57BL/6 mice in good health. Incomplete CDR3 DNA: TGTGCCAGCAGCCAAGGACAGATTTCCAACGAAAGATTATTT. It translates to CASSQGQISNERLF. The entire CDR3 sequence reads CASSQGQISNERLFF.